This TCR beta chain appears in the sequencing data of a study of tumor and adjacent non-tumor tissue in lung cancer. At the level of the study: Patients were aged about 31 to 76, 10 men and roughly five women, stage I to III.

Three rounds of nested PCR, following a modified ARM-PCR protocol, produced the TCRbeta library. TCRdb independently ran MiXCR on the multiplex PCR reads; one entry per CDR3 protein. The table has about 110,000 distinct CDR3 sequences, roughly 73% seen once. The template was RNA from unsorted bulk tissue. Study results and caveats: In normal lung, the top 100 clones were significantly more dominant than in tumor.

Trimming left V 10 bases short and J 5 bases short, with 20 bases between. CDR3 length equals 14 residues. Germline V CDR1 and CDR2: MDHEN, SYDVKM. Concerning this clonotype: No antigen is known for it.

The TCR sequence derives from an older woman with non-small cell lung cancer. Sequencing was carried out using lung tumor tissue. J is TRBJ2-5 and V is TRBV28; D perhaps matches TRBD1 (5 bases). The CDR3 loop reads CATRDSRKLETQYF. CDR3 nucleotides: TGTGCCACCAGAGACAGTAGGAAATTGGAGACCCAGTACTTC.